The source of this T cell receptor (beta chain) is a study of T cell changes during pregnancy in multiple sclerosis. Sequenced by immunoSEQ multiplex PCR; TCRdb stores in-frame clones only, minus some. The repertoire includes tens of thousands of clones, roughly 88% of them detected once, and less than 2% sits in the top ten. CDR3 length equals 17 residues. V was cut by 1 base and J by 4 bases, with 21 bases left in between. CDR1 and CDR2 (germline): GTSNPN, SVGIG (reference sequence). Sequencing used peripheral blood, obtained in the first trimester of pregnancy. V and J are TRBV30 and TRBJ2-3, with a tentative D call TRBD2 (6 bases). This clonotype was sampled from a female donor with multiple sclerosis, enrolled in a pregnancy study. CDR3 in amino acids: CAWSARSGTVESDTQYF. CDR3 DNA sequence: TGTGCCTGGAGTGCCCGGTCCGGGACTGTAGAGTCAGATACGCAGTATTTT.